The source of this T cell receptor beta chain is a study of blood T cell repertoires in COVID-19. Overall study context: The cDNA or gDNA used as material had been derived from T cells, B-cell-depleted T cells, or PBMCs.

The repertoire was sequenced with immunoSEQ multiplex PCR; TCRdb's copy has only in-frame clones and lacks some. The sample shows 55,000 to 70,000 clones, about 90% of them seen only once. The CDR3 totals 18 residues. With 4 bases clipped from V and 3 bases from J, the junction kept 15 bases outside the gene matches. Germline CDR1 and CDR2: SGHDN and FVKESK. Sequencing was performed on peripheral blood. The genes are TRBV14 and TRBJ2-4, with 7 bases fitting TRBD1. The origin of this receptor is a man in his sixties with acute or convalescent COVID-19. The CDR3 is CASSPRGFTRLDKNIQYF. DNA for the CDR3: TGTGCCAGCAGCCCCAGGGGGTTTACAAGATTGGACAAAAACATTCAGTACTTC.